This entry lists 18 T cell receptor beta chains sequenced from one sample in a study of T cell responses to AZD1222 COVID-19 vaccine. Some clones are missing from TCRdb's copy, which holds only in-frame ones; the method was immunoSEQ multiplex PCR. Found here are roughly 190,000 clones, about nine tenths of them singletons; the top ten hold approximately 1.7%. Sequencing used peripheral blood, obtained 28 days after the second AZD1222 dose. The receptors originated from an adult who received the AZD1222 COVID-19 vaccine.

V is TRBV9 and J is TRBJ2-1; 12 positions match TRBD2. Germline CDR1 and CDR2: SGDLS and YYNGEE. The J segment lost 7 bases and the V segment lost 3 bases, leaving 8 bases of the junction unmatched. CDR3 length: 16 amino acids. The DNA of the CDR3 is TGTGCCAGCAGCGACCGGACTAGCGGGACGGGTAATGAGCAGTTCTTC. It encodes CASSDRTSGTGNEQFF.

The chain has TRBV2 and TRBJ1-3; TRBD1 matches at 8 bases. The germline CDR1 and CDR2 sequences are SNHLY and FYNNEI. The CDR3 consists of 15 residues. J gave up 1 base and V 4 bases, and 3 bases lay outside the gene matches. The CDR3 loop reads CASSGDRFSGNTIYF. In DNA, the CDR3 is TGTGCCAGCAGTGGGGACAGGTTTTCTGGAAACACCATATATTTT.

J is TRBJ1-5 and V is TRBV4-1; D is unclear. Germline CDR1 is MGHRA and CDR2 is YSYEKL. This CDR3 comprises 14 residues. Trimming removed 0 bases from V and 4 bases from J, with 7 bases in between. The CDR3 region is CASSQDIGNQPQHF. The CDR3 nucleotides read TGCGCCAGCAGCCAAGATATAGGGAATCAGCCCCAGCATTTT.

This chain joins TRBV5-5 and TRBJ2-7; unclear D gene. The CDR3 runs 15 residues. Deletions cut 5 bases from V and 4 bases from J, with 19 bases between. Looked up from germline, CDR1 is SGHKS and CDR2 is YYEKEE (reference sequence). The CDR3 loop reads CASSLRRGEIYEQYF. CDR3 nucleotides: TGTGCCAGCAGTTTGCGGAGAGGTGAAATTTACGAGCAGTACTTC.

The chain joins TRBV30 to TRBJ1-3, with D uncertain. V was clipped by 4 bases and J by 0 bases, with 10 bases between them. The CDR3 is 14 residues long. Germline V CDR1 and CDR2: GTSNPN, SVGIG (reference sequence). CDR3 region: CAWTYGNSGNTIYF. CDR3 nucleotides: TGTGCCTGGACTTATGGGAACTCTGGAAACACCATATATTTT.

This clone was picked up one time. The J gene is TRBJ1-4, the V gene TRBV5-1, with D possibly being TRBD1 (6 bases). Trimming pared 6 bases from V and 0 bases from J, leaving 21 bases between. The CDR3 has 18 residues. Germline CDR1 and CDR2: SGHRS and YFSETQ. The CDR3 region is CASTPGPGDTATNEKLFF. CDR3 nucleotides: TGCGCCAGCACCCCCGGGCCAGGGGACACTGCAACTAATGAAAAACTGTTTTTT.

V is TRBV24-1 and J is TRBJ1-4, with D maybe TRBD1 (5 bases). Looked up from germline, CDR1 is KGHDR and CDR2 is SFDVKD. Trimming removed 9 bases from V and 4 bases from J, with 17 bases in between. This CDR3 is 15 amino acids long. The CDR3 DNA is TGTGCCACCTCCCGGGGGGTTGAGATTAATGAAAAACTGTTTTTT. It is translated as CATSRGVEINEKLFF.

The V call is TRBV6-1, the J call TRBJ2-2; 7 bases are a match to TRBD1. Unmatched junction bases numbered 6, after V lost 3 bases and J lost 5 bases. The V gene's germline CDR1 is MNHNS and CDR2 SASEGT. The length of the CDR3 is 15 residues. CDR3 in amino acids: CASSEGTVRTGELFF. The CDR3 nucleotides read TGTGCCAGCAGTGAGGGGACAGTTAGGACCGGGGAGCTGTTTTTT.

The chain is built from TRBV18 and TRBJ1-3, with D uncertain. The CDR3 sequence is 12 residues long. The V and J ends lost 3 bases and 4 bases respectively, with 4 bases between them. Germline V CDR1 and CDR2: KGHSH, LQKENI. This CDR3 is CASSPEGNTIYF. The CDR3 DNA is TGTGCCAGCTCACCGGAGGGAAACACCATATATTTT.

V gene TRBV3-1 (or the pseudogene TRBV3-2) combines with J gene TRBJ1-2; D is possibly TRBD1 (6 bases). The CDR3 loop spans 15 amino acids. The germline gives CDR1 LGHDT, CDR2 YNNKEL (reference sequence). Trimming left V 1 base short and J 4 bases short, with 13 bases between. CDR3 in DNA: TGTGCCAGCAGCCAAGGCGGGGGGGCGGGCTATGGCTACACCTTC. This translates into CASSQGGGAGYGYTF.

V and J are TRBV29-1 and TRBJ1-1; 8 bases align to TRBD1. V lost 7 bases, J lost 0 bases, and 4 bases stayed unmatched. The CDR3 contains 13 residues. In germline, CDR1 is SQVTM, CDR2 ANQGSEA. In DNA form, the CDR3 reads TGCAGCGCCAGACAGGGGATGAACACTGAAGCTTTCTTT. It encodes CSARQGMNTEAFF.

The chain has TRBV6-5 and TRBJ1-3; D is unclear. V shed 8 bases and J shed 0 bases, with 14 bases lying between them. This CDR3 has 15 residues. CDR1 and CDR2 (germline): MNHEY, SVGAGI. For the CDR3, the DNA is TGTGCCAGCGGGTCCTTTGGGAGCTCTGGAAACACCATATATTTT. This sequence encodes CASGSFGSSGNTIYF.

The V call is TRBV24-1, the J call TRBJ2-5, with TRBD2 matching over 10 bases. Germline V CDR1 and CDR2: KGHDR, SFDVKD. V was pared by 3 bases and J by 1 base, with 13 bases of the junction left unmatched. The CDR3 runs to 19 residues. CDR3 sequence: CATSDPPHLAGAPQETQYF. CDR3 DNA sequence: TGTGCCACCAGTGATCCACCCCATCTAGCGGGGGCACCCCAAGAGACCCAGTACTTC.

The chain is built from TRBV27 and TRBJ2-7; 7 bases map to TRBD1. J was trimmed by 5 bases and V by 6 bases; bases with no gene match: 10. This CDR3 has 14 residues. Germline loops: CDR1 MNHEY, CDR2 SMNVEV (reference sequence). The CDR3 bases are TGTGCCAGCAGCCGAAGACAGGGATCCGACGAGCAGTACTTC. Protein: CASSRRQGSDEQYF.

This sequence joins TRBV2 and TRBJ1-2, with D unresolved. V was clipped by 8 bases and J by 1 base, with 8 bases between them. The CDR3 spans 12 residues. Germline assignment: CDR1 SNHLY and CDR2 FYNNEI. As DNA, the CDR3 is TGTGCCAGCTGGAGTTATAACTATGGCTACACCTTC. Translating it yields CASWSYNYGYTF. Using reference TRBV2 and TRBJ1-2 for the parts outside the CDR3, the full variable domain is EPEVTQTPSHQVTQMGQEVILRCVPISNHLYFYWYRQILGQKVEFLVSFYNNEISEKSEIFDDQFSVERPDGSNFTLKIRSTKLEDSAMYFCASWSYNYGYTFGSGTRLTVV.

The chain is built from TRBV5-1 and TRBJ1-2; 11 nucleotides line up with TRBD1. This CDR3 comprises 14 residues. After removal of 0 bases from V and 8 bases from J, the junction contained 3 bases not matched to a gene. Germline V gene sequence: CDR1 SGHRS, CDR2 YFSETQ. The CDR3 reads CASSLGTGGRGYTF. CDR3 bases: TGCGCCAGCAGCTTGGGGACAGGGGGCCGGGGCTACACCTTC.

The V gene is TRBV7-2, the J gene TRBJ2-2, with TRBD2 matching 13 bases. With 6 bases clipped from V and 4 bases from J, the junction kept 2 bases outside the gene matches. This CDR3 spans 15 amino acids. From germline, CDR1 is SGHTA and CDR2 FQGNSA. CDR3 DNA sequence: TGTGCCAGCAGGGGACTAGCGGGGTTCACCGGGGAGCTGTTTTTT. Translating it yields CASRGLAGFTGELFF. The variable domain in full, completed from reference TRBV7-2 and TRBJ2-2, reads GAGVSQSPSNKVTEKGKDVELRCDPISGHTALYWYRQSLGQGLEFLIYFQGNSAPDKSGLPSDRFSAERTGGSVSTLTIQRTQQEDSAVYLCASRGLAGFTGELFFGEGSRLTVL.

CDR3 DNA: TGTGCCAGCAGTAATAGCGGACAAGAGACCCAGTACTTC. Its translation is CASSNSGQETQYF. The V and J genes are TRBV2 and TRBJ2-5; D possibly corresponds to TRBD2 (6 bases). The ends were cut back, 5 bases at V and 2 bases at J, with 9 bases in the middle. Per the germline V gene, CDR1 is SNHLY and CDR2 is FYNNEI. CDR3 length equals 13 residues. Together with reference TRBV2 and TRBJ2-5, the CDR3 gives the full variable domain: EPEVTQTPSHQVTQMGQEVILRCVPISNHLYFYWYRQILGQKVEFLVSFYNNEISEKSEIFDDQFSVERPDGSNFTLKIRSTKLEDSAMYFCASSNSGQETQYFGPGTRLLVL.